This T cell receptor beta chain stems from a study of blood T cell repertoires in COVID-19. For the study at large: Samples of COVID-19 (acute and convalescent) were obtained from the United States, Italy and Spain. T cells, B-cell-depleted T cells, or PBMCs provided the cDNA or gDNA that served as material.

Germline V CDR1 and CDR2: SGHRS, YFSETQ. V gave up 2 bases and J gave up 2 bases; unmatched junction bases: 4. CDR3 length: 16 residues. Per the authors' pipeline: Estimation of nucleated cell counts relied on the amplification of reference gene primers. Repertoires were generated with immunoSEQ multiplex PCR, while TCRdb's copy carries only in-frame clones and drops some. That table gives V, J and clone size, and the DNA gave D and trimming. Of around 110,000 clones in the sample, 80% to 85% are singletons; the top ten hold about 4%. The receptor was isolated from a human donor in a cohort sampled during active COVID-19. Input material: peripheral blood. The chain recombines TRBV5-1 with TRBJ2-1, with 10 bases identical to TRBD2. Written as DNA, the CDR3 is TGCGCCAGCAGCTTATCACTAGCGGGGACCTACAATGAGCAGTTCTTC. This encodes CASSLSLAGTYNEQFF.